This T cell receptor (beta chain) was obtained from a study of PD-L1 blockade in urothelial cancer. On the study more broadly: Bladder-origin urothelial cancer in males covered most of the roughly 29 patients. From 0 to 3 prior chemotherapy regimens had been given to the patients. T cell content in blood samples showed a median of 141,255.

Profiling relied on immunoSEQ multiplex PCR, and the TCRdb table lists in-frame clones only, not all of them. The table includes 43,000 or so clones, approximately 80% detected once. The CDR3 covers 13 residues. The J segment lost 7 bases and the V segment lost 3 bases, leaving 0 bases of the junction unmatched. CDR1 SGDLS and CDR2 YYNGEE come from the germline V gene. The time point: pretreatment peripheral blood. Patients had urothelial carcinoma that was locally advanced or metastatic. The receptor's source is a man aged 55-75 years with urothelial cancer. This chain connects TRBV9 to TRBJ1-4; 10 bases are shared with TRBD1. Sample: PBMCs, taken around atezolizumab (anti-PD-L1) treatment. Here the CDR3 DNA reads TGTGCCAGCAGCGGGACAGGGGGTGAAAAACTGTTTTTT. Protein: CASSGTGGEKLFF.